This is a list of T cell receptor beta chains from one sample in a study of chemoradiotherapy in HPV16-positive cancers. The data were produced by immunoSEQ multiplex PCR, yet TCRdb's version contains in-frame clones alone and is incomplete. The sample shows around 3,300 clones, 71% of them seen only once. Sampling was performed from a patient who underwent chemoradiotherapy. These TCRs come from a human donor with HPV-associated anogenital cancer. Both conserved end residues are trimmed from each CDR3. The size of a clone is reported for some rows only, either as once, few or many, or as a class for expanded clones.

abundance: once
v_gene: TRBV12-5
j_gene: TRBJ1-1
CDR3aa: ASGNEGLNTEAF

abundance: .
v_gene: TRBV27
j_gene: TRBJ2-1
CDR3aa: ASSPGTVYNEQF

abundance: .
v_gene: TRBV7-2
j_gene: TRBJ2-1
CDR3aa: ASSSRGAYNEQF

abundance: .
v_gene: TRBV27
j_gene: TRBJ1-4
CDR3aa: ATGPGLANEKLF

abundance: .
v_gene: TRBV28
j_gene: TRBJ1-2
CDR3aa: ASSLGQVYGYT

abundance: .
v_gene: TRBV5-6
j_gene: TRBJ2-5
CDR3aa: ASSLKAGGGHRTQY

abundance: .
v_gene: TRBV28
j_gene: TRBJ2-2
CDR3aa: ASRSSRARLYIPITNTGELF

abundance: few
v_gene: TRBV6-5
j_gene: TRBJ1-1
CDR3aa: ASSYSFNMNTEAF

abundance: .
v_gene: TRBV6-5
j_gene: TRBJ1-1
CDR3aa: ASSYSWQGGTEAF

abundance: .
v_gene: TRBV4-2
j_gene: TRBJ2-7
CDR3aa: ASSLQPRSGAYEQY

abundance: .
v_gene: TRBV2
j_gene: TRBJ2-5
CDR3aa: ASSGETQY

abundance: .
v_gene: TRBV9
j_gene: TRBJ2-1
CDR3aa: ASSLTPGYNEQF

abundance: .
v_gene: TRBV19
j_gene: TRBJ1-4
CDR3aa: ASSTLTGEKLF

abundance: few
v_gene: TRBV2
j_gene: TRBJ1-2
CDR3aa: ASSEPGRYGYT

abundance: .
v_gene: TRBV4-1
j_gene: TRBJ1-1
CDR3aa: ASSQGYLRGETEAF

abundance: .
v_gene: TRBV4-1
j_gene: TRBJ2-3
CDR3aa: ASSQGGLAKDTQY

abundance: few
v_gene: TRBV11-2
j_gene: TRBJ2-3
CDR3aa: ASSFGSTGYTDTQY

abundance: few
v_gene: TRBV18
j_gene: TRBJ2-6
CDR3aa: ASSPGANVLT

abundance: .
v_gene: TRBV4-1
j_gene: TRBJ2-1
CDR3aa: ASSQDSGGGEQF

abundance: .
v_gene: TRBV5-1
j_gene: TRBJ2-2
CDR3aa: ASSSHKESNGELF

abundance: .
v_gene: TRBV25-1
j_gene: TRBJ1-2
CDR3aa: ASSARAELGYGYT

abundance: .
v_gene: TRBV29-1
j_gene: TRBJ1-1
CDR3aa: SVERQGNTEAF

abundance: .
v_gene: TRBV14
j_gene: TRBJ2-3
CDR3aa: ASSPPGTGHTDTQY

abundance: .
v_gene: TRBV7-9
j_gene: TRBJ1-2
CDR3aa: ASSLTISNYGYT

abundance: .
v_gene: TRBV4-1
j_gene: TRBJ2-7
CDR3aa: ASSQDTAGGRDYEQY

abundance: .
v_gene: TRBV19
j_gene: TRBJ1-3
CDR3aa: ASSGGVPGNTIY

abundance: .
v_gene: TRBV19
j_gene: TRBJ1-1
CDR3aa: ASSIRSTEAF

abundance: few
v_gene: TRBV7-9
j_gene: TRBJ1-3
CDR3aa: ASSPGTGNTIY

abundance: .
v_gene: TRBV6-1
j_gene: TRBJ2-7
CDR3aa: ASSELSGSSYEQY

abundance: .
v_gene: TRBV7-9
j_gene: TRBJ1-3
CDR3aa: ASQGGSGNTIY

abundance: once
v_gene: TRBV15
j_gene: TRBJ1-6
CDR3aa: ATSGDLSPLH

abundance: .
v_gene: TRBV10-3
j_gene: TRBJ1-1
CDR3aa: AIKGDRGDERTEAF

abundance: .
v_gene: TRBV25-1
j_gene: TRBJ2-4
CDR3aa: ASGTGNIQY

abundance: .
v_gene: TRBV7-9
j_gene: TRBJ2-3
CDR3aa: ASSPKNPGGTDTQY

abundance: .
v_gene: TRBV30
j_gene: TRBJ1-2
CDR3aa: AWSVPWASSYGYT

abundance: .
v_gene: TRBV19
j_gene: TRBJ1-2
CDR3aa: ASSSLDRNYGYT

abundance: .
v_gene: TRBV5-6
j_gene: TRBJ2-7
CDR3aa: ASSLTQAGDEQY

abundance: few
v_gene: TRBV6-1
j_gene: TRBJ1-6
CDR3aa: ASSTGGYSPLH

abundance: once
v_gene: TRBV5-1
j_gene: TRBJ2-1
CDR3aa: ASSFGQGPYEQF

abundance: .
v_gene: TRBV4-3
j_gene: TRBJ1-2
CDR3aa: ASSHTPGRPTHYGYT

abundance: once
v_gene: TRBV29-1
j_gene: TRBJ2-5
CDR3aa: SVEPTASGTQY

abundance: .
v_gene: TRBV4-2
j_gene: TRBJ2-7
CDR3aa: ASSQVGGGATYEQY

abundance: .
v_gene: TRBV4-3
j_gene: TRBJ1-4
CDR3aa: ASSRYHGATGSREKLF

abundance: few
v_gene: TRBV27
j_gene: TRBJ1-4
CDR3aa: ASRKGVANEKLF